This T cell receptor beta chain came from a study of T cells after somatic rescue of genetic block (dated by TCRdb to 2019 to 2021). As for the study more broadly: What the study looked at was long-term robustness, specifically in a T-cell system that came about through somatic rescue of a genetic block in T-cell development.

From a lookup of the germline V gene, CDR1 and CDR2 are SNHLY and FYNNEI. Relative to germline, V is missing 8 bases and J is missing 5 bases, with 8 bases of the junction outside any gene match. CDR3 length: 15 amino acids, cysteine to phenylalanine. CDR3 DNA is the only sequence kept; it has 45 bases, read in frame from the first base. This clone occurred a few times. This receptor's antigen is unknown. No quality values exist for individual bases; no much larger clone is one base distant. Library construction relied on the immunoSEQ multiplex PCR assay. Held by TCRdb, this immuneACCESS table contains in-frame sequences only and omits some clones. Under half of the omission traces to an unresolved V gene where checked; the cause of the rest is unknown. Recorded for this sample are roughly 15,000 clones; roughly two thirds of them occurred a single time. Clones ranked in the top ten supply 12% to 15% of the sample.

This receptor was identified in a boy aged 5-17 years. The receptor chain draws on TRBV2 and TRBJ2-2; 10 bases in between match TRBD2. Sequencing was performed on peripheral blood mononuclear cells (PBMCs). The DNA sequence is TGTGCCAGCCTAGCGGGAGCCCCGCGGACCGGGGAGCTGTTTTTT. This sequence encodes CASLAGAPRTGELFF. The CDR3 plus the reference TRBV2 and TRBJ2-2 genes for the other parts give the full variable domain: EPEVTQTPSHQVTQMGQEVILRCVPISNHLYFYWYRQILGQKVEFLVSFYNNEISEKSEIFDDQFSVERPDGSNFTLKIRSTKLEDSAMYFCASLAGAPRTGELFFGEGSRLTVL.